This T cell receptor beta chain comes out of a study of CXCR3-negative and CXCR3-positive naive CD8 T cells. All TRB cDNA libraries came from 5' RACE performed with UMI labels. With the 5' RACE reads reprocessed, TCRdb shows one record per CDR3 protein and no DNA. The ten top clones account for roughly 1.8%, within a sample of 90,000 to 100,000 distinct CDR3 sequences. The CDR3 sequence is 13 residues long. Germline V gene sequence: CDR1 SQVTM, CDR2 ANQGSEA. The sequence was collected from a human donor in good health. Some clones in this sample may be carry-over from other donors' samples. The specimen was naive CXCR3- CD8+ T cells from blood. Subset meaning: CD45RO-CCR7+CD27+CD95- naive CD8+ T cells lacking CXCR3 (TNR3-). This chain links TRBV29-1 with TRBJ1-2. The CDR3 sequence is CSVEDRVNYGYTF.